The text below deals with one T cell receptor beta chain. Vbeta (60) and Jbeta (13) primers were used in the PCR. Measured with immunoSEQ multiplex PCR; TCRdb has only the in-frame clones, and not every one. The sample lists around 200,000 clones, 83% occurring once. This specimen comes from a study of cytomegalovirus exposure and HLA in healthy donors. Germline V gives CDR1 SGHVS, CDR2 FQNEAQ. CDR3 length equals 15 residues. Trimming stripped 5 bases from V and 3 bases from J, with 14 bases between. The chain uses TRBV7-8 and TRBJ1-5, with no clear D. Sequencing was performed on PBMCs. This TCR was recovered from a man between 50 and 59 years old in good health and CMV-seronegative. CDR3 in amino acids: CASSGTAGNNQPQHF. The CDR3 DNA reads TGTGCCAGCAGCGGTACAGCGGGTAACAATCAGCCCCAGCATTTT.